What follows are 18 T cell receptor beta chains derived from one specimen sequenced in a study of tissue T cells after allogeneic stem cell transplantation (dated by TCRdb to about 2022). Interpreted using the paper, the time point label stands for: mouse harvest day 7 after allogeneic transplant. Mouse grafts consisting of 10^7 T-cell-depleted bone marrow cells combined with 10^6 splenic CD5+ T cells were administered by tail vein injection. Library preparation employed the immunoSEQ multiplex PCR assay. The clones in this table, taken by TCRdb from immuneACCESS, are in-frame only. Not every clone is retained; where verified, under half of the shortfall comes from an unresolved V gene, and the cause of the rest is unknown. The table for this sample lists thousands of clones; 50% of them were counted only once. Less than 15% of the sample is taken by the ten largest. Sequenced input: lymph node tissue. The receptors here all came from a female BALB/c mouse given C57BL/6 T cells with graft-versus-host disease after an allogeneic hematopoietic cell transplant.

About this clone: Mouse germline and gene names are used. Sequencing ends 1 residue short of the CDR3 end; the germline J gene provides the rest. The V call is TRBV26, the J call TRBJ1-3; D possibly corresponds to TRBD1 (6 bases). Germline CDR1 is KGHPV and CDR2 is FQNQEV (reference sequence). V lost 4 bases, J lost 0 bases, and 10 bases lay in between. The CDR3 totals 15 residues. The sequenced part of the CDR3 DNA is TGTGCCAGCAGTCCACAGGGTTATTCTGGAAATACGCTCTAT. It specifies CASSPQGYSGNTLY. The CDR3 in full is CASSPQGYSGNTLYF. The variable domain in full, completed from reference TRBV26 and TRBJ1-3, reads NSKVIQTPRYLVKGQGQKAKMRCIPEKGHPVVFWYQQNKNNEFKFLINFQNQEVLQQIDMTEKRFSAECPSNSPCSLEIQSSEAGDSALYLCASSPQGYSGNTLYFGEGSRLIVV.

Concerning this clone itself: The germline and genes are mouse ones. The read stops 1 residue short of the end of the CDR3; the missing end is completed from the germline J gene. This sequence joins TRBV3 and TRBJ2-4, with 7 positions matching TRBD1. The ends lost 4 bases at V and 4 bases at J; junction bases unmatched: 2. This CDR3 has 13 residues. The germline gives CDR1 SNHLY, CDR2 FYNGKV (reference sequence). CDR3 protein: CASSSGQKNTLYF. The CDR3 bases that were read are TGTGCCAGCAGCTCGGGACAGAAAAACACCTTGTAC.

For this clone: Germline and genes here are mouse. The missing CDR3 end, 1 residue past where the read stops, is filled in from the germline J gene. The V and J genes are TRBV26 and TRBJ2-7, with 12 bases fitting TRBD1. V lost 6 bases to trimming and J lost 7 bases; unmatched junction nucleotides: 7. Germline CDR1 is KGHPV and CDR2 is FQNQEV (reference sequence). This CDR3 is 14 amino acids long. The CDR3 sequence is CASSLRDRGREQYF. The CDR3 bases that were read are TGTGCCAGCAGCCTCCGGGACAGGGGGCGAGAACAGTAC.

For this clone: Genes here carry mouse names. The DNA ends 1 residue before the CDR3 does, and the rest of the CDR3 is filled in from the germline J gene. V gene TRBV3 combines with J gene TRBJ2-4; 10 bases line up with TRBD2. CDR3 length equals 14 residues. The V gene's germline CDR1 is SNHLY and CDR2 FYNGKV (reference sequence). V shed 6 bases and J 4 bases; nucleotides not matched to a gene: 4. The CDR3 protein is CASRSTGGKNTLYF. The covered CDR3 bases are TGTGCCAGCAGGTCGACTGGGGGGAAAAACACCTTGTAC.

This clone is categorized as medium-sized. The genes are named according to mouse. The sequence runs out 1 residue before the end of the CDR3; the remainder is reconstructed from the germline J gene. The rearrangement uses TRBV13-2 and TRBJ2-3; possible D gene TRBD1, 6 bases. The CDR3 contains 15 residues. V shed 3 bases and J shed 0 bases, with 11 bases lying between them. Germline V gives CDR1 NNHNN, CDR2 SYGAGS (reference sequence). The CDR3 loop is CASGAGTPSAETLYF. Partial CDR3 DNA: TGTGCCAGCGGTGCCGGGACACCTAGTGCAGAAACGCTGTAT.

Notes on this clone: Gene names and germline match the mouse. The covered CDR3 bases are TGTGCCAGCAGTCTGAGGACAGGGAGCTCCGACTACACC. This translates into CASSLRTGSSDYT. The full CDR3 protein reads CASSLRTGSSDYTF. J is TRBJ1-2 and V is TRBV26; TRBD1 matches at 8 bases. Read sequence stops 1 residue before the CDR3 end, and the germline J gene provides the missing end. Unmatched junction bases numbered 3, after V lost 2 bases and J lost 4 bases. The CDR3 totals 14 residues. Germline V gene sequence: CDR1 KGHPV, CDR2 FQNQEV (reference sequence).

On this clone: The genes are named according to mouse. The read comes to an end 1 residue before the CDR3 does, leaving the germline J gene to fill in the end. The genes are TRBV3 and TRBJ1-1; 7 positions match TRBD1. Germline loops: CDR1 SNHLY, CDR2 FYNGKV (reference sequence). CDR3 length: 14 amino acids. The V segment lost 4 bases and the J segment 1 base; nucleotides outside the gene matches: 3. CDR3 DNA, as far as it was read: TGTGCCAGCAGCTCGGGACAGAAAAACACAGAAGTCTTC. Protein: CASSSGQKNTEVF. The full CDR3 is CASSSGQKNTEVFF.

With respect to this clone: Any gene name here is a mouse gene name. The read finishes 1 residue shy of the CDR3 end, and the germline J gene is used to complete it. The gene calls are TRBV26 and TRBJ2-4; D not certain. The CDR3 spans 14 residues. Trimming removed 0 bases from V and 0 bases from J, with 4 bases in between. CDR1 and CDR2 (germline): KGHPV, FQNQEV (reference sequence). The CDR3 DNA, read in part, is TGTGCCAGCAGTCTGTCGAATAGTCAAAACACCTTGTAC. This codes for CASSLSNSQNTLY. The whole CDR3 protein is CASSLSNSQNTLYF.

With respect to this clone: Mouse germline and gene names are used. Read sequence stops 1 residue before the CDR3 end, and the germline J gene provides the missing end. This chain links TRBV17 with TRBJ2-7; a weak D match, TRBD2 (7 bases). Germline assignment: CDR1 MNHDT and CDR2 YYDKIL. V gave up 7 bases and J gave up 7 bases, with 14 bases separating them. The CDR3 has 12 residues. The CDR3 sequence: CASKTGRGEQYF. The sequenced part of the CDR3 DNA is TGTGCTAGCAAGACTGGGAGGGGGGAACAGTAC.

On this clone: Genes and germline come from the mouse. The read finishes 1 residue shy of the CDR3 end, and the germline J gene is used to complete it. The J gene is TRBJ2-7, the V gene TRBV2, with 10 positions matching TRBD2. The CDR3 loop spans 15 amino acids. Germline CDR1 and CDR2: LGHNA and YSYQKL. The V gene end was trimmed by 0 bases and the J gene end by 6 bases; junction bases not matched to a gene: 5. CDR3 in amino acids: CASSQEPGGAVEQYF. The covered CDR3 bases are TGTGCCAGCAGCCAAGAACCTGGGGGGGCAGTTGAACAGTAC.

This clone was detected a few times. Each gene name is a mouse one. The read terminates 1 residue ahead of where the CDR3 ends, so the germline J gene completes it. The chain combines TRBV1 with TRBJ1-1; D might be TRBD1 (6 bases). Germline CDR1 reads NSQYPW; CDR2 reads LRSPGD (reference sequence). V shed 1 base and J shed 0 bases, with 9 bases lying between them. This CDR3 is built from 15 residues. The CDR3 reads CTCSAVGTTNTEVFF. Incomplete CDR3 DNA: TGCACCTGCAGTGCAGTGGGGACAACAAACACAGAAGTCTTC.

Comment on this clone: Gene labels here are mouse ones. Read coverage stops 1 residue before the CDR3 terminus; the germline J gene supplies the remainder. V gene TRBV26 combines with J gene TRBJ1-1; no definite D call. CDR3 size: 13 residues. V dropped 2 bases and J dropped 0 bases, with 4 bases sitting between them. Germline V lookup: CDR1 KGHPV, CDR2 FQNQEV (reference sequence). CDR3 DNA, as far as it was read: TGTGCCAGCAGTCTGGTCTCAAACACAGAAGTCTTC. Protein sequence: CASSLVSNTEVF. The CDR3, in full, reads CASSLVSNTEVFF.

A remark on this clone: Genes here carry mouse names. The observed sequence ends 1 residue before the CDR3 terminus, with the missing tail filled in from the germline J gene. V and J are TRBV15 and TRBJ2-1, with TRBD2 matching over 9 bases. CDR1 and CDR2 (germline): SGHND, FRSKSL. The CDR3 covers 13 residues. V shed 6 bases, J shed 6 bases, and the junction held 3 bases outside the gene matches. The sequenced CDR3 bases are TGTGCCAGCAGGCCGACTGGGGGTGCTGAGCAGTTC. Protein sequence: CASRPTGGAEQF. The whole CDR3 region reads CASRPTGGAEQFF.

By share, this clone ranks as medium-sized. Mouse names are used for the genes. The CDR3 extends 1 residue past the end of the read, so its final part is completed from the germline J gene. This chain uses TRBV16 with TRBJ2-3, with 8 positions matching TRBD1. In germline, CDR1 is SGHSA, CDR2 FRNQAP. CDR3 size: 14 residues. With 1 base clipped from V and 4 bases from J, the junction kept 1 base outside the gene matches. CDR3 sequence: CASSLGTGSETLYF. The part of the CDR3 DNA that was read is TGTGCAAGCAGCTTAGGGACAGGGTCAGAAACGCTGTAT.

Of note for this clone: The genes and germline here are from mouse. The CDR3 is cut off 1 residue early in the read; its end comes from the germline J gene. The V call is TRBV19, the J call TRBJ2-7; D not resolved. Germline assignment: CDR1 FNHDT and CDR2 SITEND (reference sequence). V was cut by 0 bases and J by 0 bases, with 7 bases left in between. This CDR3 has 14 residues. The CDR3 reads CASSIGEGSYEQYF. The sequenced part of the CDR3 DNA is TGTGCCAGCAGTATAGGGGAGGGCTCCTATGAACAGTAC.

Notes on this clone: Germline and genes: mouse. Here the CDR3 reads CASSQGTGGSSQNTLYF. The CDR3 bases that were read are TGTGCCAGCAGCCAAGGGACTGGGGGGTCTAGTCAAAACACCTTGTAC. This chain connects TRBV5 to TRBJ2-4; 11 nucleotides match TRBD2. Read sequence stops 1 residue before the CDR3 end, and the germline J gene provides the missing end. The V and J ends lost 1 base and 0 bases, in that order; junction bases with no gene match: 3. The germline gives CDR1 LGHNA, CDR2 YNLKQL (reference sequence). CDR3 length: 17 amino acids.

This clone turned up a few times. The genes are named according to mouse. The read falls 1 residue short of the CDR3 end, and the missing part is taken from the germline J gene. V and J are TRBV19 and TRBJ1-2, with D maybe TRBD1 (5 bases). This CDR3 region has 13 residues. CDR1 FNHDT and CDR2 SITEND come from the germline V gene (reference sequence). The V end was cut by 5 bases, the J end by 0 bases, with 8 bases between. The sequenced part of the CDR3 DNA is TGTGCCAGCAGGGACATTGCAAACTCCGACTACACC. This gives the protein CASRDIANSDYT. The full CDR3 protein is CASRDIANSDYTF.

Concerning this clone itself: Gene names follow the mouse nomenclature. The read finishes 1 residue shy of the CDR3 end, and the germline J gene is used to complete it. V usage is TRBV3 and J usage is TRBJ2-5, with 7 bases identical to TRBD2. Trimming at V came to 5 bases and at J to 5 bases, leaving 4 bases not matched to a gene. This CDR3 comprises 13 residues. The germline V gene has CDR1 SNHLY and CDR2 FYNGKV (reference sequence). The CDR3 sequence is CASSPRLGDTQYF. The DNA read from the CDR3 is TGTGCCAGCAGCCCCCGACTGGGAGACACCCAGTAC.